This TCR beta chain was captured by sequencing in a study of Graves' ophthalmopathy and Graves' hyperthyroidism. The study, taken as a whole, reports: Stable hyperthyroidism and ophthalmopathy were told apart by a 13-signature model, which achieved about 88% sensitivity and 81.08% specificity.

Transcripts of RNA were the source for amplifying TCR beta CDR3 regions. HTBI-primed RT-PCR formed the first round, and a multiplex PCR formed the second. One entry per CDR3 protein, called by TCRdb with MiXCR from the multiplex PCR reads. The sample has almost 750,000 distinct CDR3 sequences, approximately 40% seen once. This clonotype has just a few counts. Its antigen remains unidentified. Ophthalmopathy cases showed moderate-to-severe activity, scoring CAS ≥3 and NOSPECS ≥4, with duration under 3 months. Isolation of PBMCs was performed using around 9.1 ml of fresh peripheral blood. The source material was peripheral blood. This clonotype originated in an adult man with Graves' ophthalmopathy.

CDR3 protein: CASSLTGPLYGYTF. The CDR3 DNA reads as TGTGCCAGCAGCTTAACAGGGCCCCTATATGGCTACACCTTC. This chain uses TRBV7-8 with TRBJ1-2, with TRBD1 as a possible D gene (6 bases). The germline V gene encodes CDR1 SGHVS and CDR2 FQNEAQ. CDR3 length: 14 residues. Between the trimmed V and J ends, which lost 2 bases and 5 bases, there was a span of 12 bases.